This TCR beta chain came from a study of blood T cell repertoires in COVID-19. Study in general: Collection of acute and convalescent COVID-19 samples took place in the United States, Italy and Spain. PBMCs, B-cell-depleted T cells, or T cells provided the cDNA or gDNA that made up the material.

Original analysis: Researchers report that nucleated cell counts were estimated from reference gene primer amplification. Profiling relied on immunoSEQ multiplex PCR, and the TCRdb table lists in-frame clones only, not all of them. Clone size and V and J calls were adopted from that table, with D and trimming inferred from the DNA. The sample contains 250,000 to 400,000 clones, 90% of which appear only once. In germline, CDR1 is SGDLS, CDR2 YYNGEE. The CDR3 is 16 residues long. V was cut by 0 bases and J by 1 base, with 14 bases left in between. The J gene is TRBJ2-7, the V gene TRBV9; D is perhaps TRBD2 (6 bases). The sequence was obtained from a woman between 25 and 40 years old with COVID-19, enrolled during active disease. Sequencing input: peripheral blood. The DNA for the CDR3 is TGTGCCAGCAGCGTAGGATGGGCCGCGGGGTCCTACGAGCAGTACTTC. It encodes CASSVGWAAGSYEQYF.